The entry below describes one T cell receptor (beta chain). Its antigen is not known. Assay used: immunoSEQ multiplex PCR; TCRdb lists only in-frame clones, some missing. Here the sample spans 80,000 to 130,000 clones, approximately 80% being singletons. Germline assignment: CDR1 SGHTS and CDR2 YDEGEE. CDR3 size: 15 residues. Trimming removed 2 bases from V and 3 bases from J, with 12 bases in between. This specimen belongs to a study of PD-1 blockade in mismatch repair-deficient tumors. At the level of the study: Patients had 12 to 13 mismatch repair-deficient cancer types and were previously treated and progressing.

Study-level findings and limits: Rapid post-treatment expansion, then contraction, generally preceding radiologic response, marked tumor-resident clones.

Mismatch repair deficiency was confirmed in all patients, by PCR or immunohistochemistry. A few pembrolizumab responders had their TCRs sequenced. This TCR came from an adult with mismatch repair-deficient cancer. This specimen was peripheral blood, taken 36 weeks after starting pembrolizumab. This chain joins TRBV5-8 and TRBJ2-1, with D maybe TRBD2 (6 bases). CDR3 DNA: TGTGCCAGCAGCTTATTACTAGCCGGCTACAATGAGCAGTTCTTC. As protein: CASSLLLAGYNEQFF.